This TCR beta chain was sequenced for a study of blood T cell repertoires in COVID-19. Study-wide background: Material from acute and convalescent COVID-19 was sourced from the United States, Italy and Spain.

V shed 6 bases and J 0 bases; nucleotides not matched to a gene: 13. The CDR3 length is 18 residues. CDR1 is SNHLY, CDR2 FYNNEI, per germline. Per the study methods: Nucleated cell number was recorded as an estimate derived from reference gene primer amplification. TCRdb's copy holds only in-frame clones and misses some; the assay was immunoSEQ multiplex PCR. The V and J calls and the clone size are those of that table, but D and trimming were determined from the DNA. The table has 390,000 or so clones, roughly 90% seen once. What was sequenced was peripheral blood. The chain couples TRBV2 to TRBJ1-1, with 10 bases that match TRBD1. The source is a woman in her 30s with COVID-19, enrolled during active disease. The CDR3 region is CASRPRGTGDRMNTEAFF. The CDR3 nucleotides read TGTGCCAGCAGACCAAGGGGGACAGGGGACCGAATGAACACTGAAGCTTTCTTT.